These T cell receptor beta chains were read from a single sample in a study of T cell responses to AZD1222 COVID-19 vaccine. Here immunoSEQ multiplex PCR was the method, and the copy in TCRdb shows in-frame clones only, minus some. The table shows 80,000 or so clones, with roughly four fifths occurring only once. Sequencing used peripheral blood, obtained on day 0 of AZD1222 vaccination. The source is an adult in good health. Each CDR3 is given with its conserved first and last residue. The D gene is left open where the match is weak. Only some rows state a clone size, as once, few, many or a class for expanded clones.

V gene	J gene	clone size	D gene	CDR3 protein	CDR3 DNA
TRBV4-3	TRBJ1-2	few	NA	CASSQARGGIYGYTF	TGCGCCAGCAGCCAAGCTCGGGGGGGGATCTATGGCTACACCTTC
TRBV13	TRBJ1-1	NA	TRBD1	CASSFWTGQDTEAFF	TGTGCCAGCAGCTTTTGGACAGGGCAGGACACTGAAGCTTTCTTT
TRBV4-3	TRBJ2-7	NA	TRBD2	CASSQVGGSVLYEQYF	TGCGCCAGCAGCCAAGTTGGCGGGAGCGTTCTCTACGAGCAGTACTTC
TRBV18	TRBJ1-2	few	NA	CASSLGQVDYGYTF	TGTGCCAGCTCACTGGGCCAGGTTGACTATGGCTACACCTTC
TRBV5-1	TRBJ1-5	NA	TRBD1	CASSYGTGDVSPQHF	TGCGCCAGCAGCTACGGGACAGGGGACGTTTCGCCCCAGCATTTT
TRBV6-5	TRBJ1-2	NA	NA	CASSPGREAYTF	TGTGCCAGCAGTCCAGGCAGGGAAGCCTACACCTTC
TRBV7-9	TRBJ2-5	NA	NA	CASSLIRGAVFQETQYF	TGTGCCAGCAGCTTAATTCGGGGTGCGGTGTTCCAAGAGACCCAGTACTTC
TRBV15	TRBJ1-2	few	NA	CATSRDNVGTHGYTF	TGTGCCACCAGCAGAGATAACGTTGGGACCCATGGCTACACCTTC
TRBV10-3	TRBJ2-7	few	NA	CAISLQGTLGEQYF	TGTGCCATCAGTCTACAGGGAACCCTAGGCGAGCAGTACTTC
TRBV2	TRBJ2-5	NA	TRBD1	CASSEYRQGAGETQYF	TGTGCCAGCAGTGAATACAGACAGGGGGCTGGAGAGACCCAGTACTTC
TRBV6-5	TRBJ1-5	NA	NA	CASSYGGPSNQPQHF	TGTGCCAGCAGTTACGGGGGGCCCTCCAATCAGCCCCAGCATTTT
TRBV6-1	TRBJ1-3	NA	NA	CASSEGPGGNTIYF	TGTGCCAGCAGTGAAGGACCAGGTGGAAACACCATATATTTT
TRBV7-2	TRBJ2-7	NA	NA	CASSLDDQAGEQYF	TGTGCCAGCAGCTTAGATGACCAGGCAGGCGAGCAGTACTTC
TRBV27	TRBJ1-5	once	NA	CASSFGPQGNQPQHF	TGTGCCAGCAGTTTTGGCCCCCAGGGGAATCAGCCCCAGCATTTT
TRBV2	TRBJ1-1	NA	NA	CASSELFRPVMNTEAFF	TGTGCCAGCAGTGAATTATTTCGGCCAGTCATGAACACTGAAGCTTTCTTT
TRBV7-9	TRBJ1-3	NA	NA	CASSLAGPRSGNTIYF	TGTGCCAGCAGCTTAGCGGGACCGCGCTCTGGAAACACCATATATTTT
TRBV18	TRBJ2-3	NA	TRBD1	CASSPRGQGETSTDTQYF	TGTGCCAGCTCACCAAGAGGACAGGGGGAAACTAGCACAGATACGCAGTATTTT
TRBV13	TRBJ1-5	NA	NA	CASSLQAALGGRSNQPQHF	TGTGCCAGCAGCCTACAGGCAGCCCTAGGAGGGAGAAGCAATCAGCCCCAGCATTTT
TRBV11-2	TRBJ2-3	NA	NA	CASTKQKLTDTQYF	TGTGCCAGCACCAAACAGAAACTCACAGATACGCAGTATTTT
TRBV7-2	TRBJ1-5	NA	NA	CASSLGAGNQPQHF	TGTGCCAGCAGCTTAGGGGCAGGGAATCAGCCCCAGCATTTT
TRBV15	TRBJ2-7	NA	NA	CATSPGSSYEQYF	TGTGCCACCAGCCCTGGGTCCTCCTACGAGCAGTACTTC
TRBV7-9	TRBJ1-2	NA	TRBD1	CASSLGQGEALYGYTF	TGTGCCAGCAGCTTAGGACAGGGGGAGGCCTTGTACGGCTACACCTTC
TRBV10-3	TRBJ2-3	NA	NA	CAISPTVSTDTQYF	TGTGCCATCAGTCCCACCGTCAGCACAGATACGCAGTATTTT
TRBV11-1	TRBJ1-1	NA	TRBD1	CASSLATGDTEAFF	TGTGCCAGCAGCTTAGCTACAGGGGACACTGAAGCTTTCTTT
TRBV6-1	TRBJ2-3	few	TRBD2	CASSEMGGVLTDTQYF	TGTGCCAGCAGTGAAATGGGGGGGGTCCTGACAGATACGCAGTATTTT
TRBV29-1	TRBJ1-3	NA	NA	CSAREGDLGNTIYF	TGCAGCGCACGGGAAGGGGACCTAGGAAACACCATATATTTT
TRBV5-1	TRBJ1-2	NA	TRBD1	CASSDQTGKYGYTF	TGCGCCAGCAGCGACCAGACAGGGAAGTATGGCTACACCTTC
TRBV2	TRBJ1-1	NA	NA	CASSLGGMTEAFF	TGTGCCAGCAGTTTAGGTGGCATGACTGAAGCTTTCTTT
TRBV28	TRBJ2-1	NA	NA	CASSLPSSQTEQFF	TGTGCCAGCAGTTTGCCCTCTTCCCAAACGGAGCAGTTCTTC
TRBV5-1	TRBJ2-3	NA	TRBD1	CASSLATGAAVDTQYF	TGCGCCAGCAGCTTGGCCACAGGGGCCGCCGTAGATACGCAGTATTTT
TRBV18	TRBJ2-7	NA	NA	CASSPRGQGGNYEQYF	TGTGCCAGCTCACCACGCGGCCAGGGGGGGAACTACGAGCAGTACTTC
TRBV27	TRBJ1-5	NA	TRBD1	CASRGTGVGPQHF	TGTGCCAGCAGGGGAACAGGGGTGGGGCCCCAGCATTTT
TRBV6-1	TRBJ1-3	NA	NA	CASSFGDRSGNTIYF	TGTGCCAGCAGTTTTGGGGATCGCTCTGGAAACACCATATATTTT
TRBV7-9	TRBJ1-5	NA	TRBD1	CASSLVQGASNQPQHF	TGTGCCAGCAGCTTAGTACAGGGGGCGTCTAATCAGCCCCAGCATTTT
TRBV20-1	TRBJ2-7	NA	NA	CSASSADYEQYF	TGCAGTGCTAGTTCGGCGGACTACGAGCAGTACTTC
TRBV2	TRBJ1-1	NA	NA	CASSERPSQGGTEAFF	TGTGCCAGCAGTGAAAGACCCAGCCAGGGTGGCACTGAAGCTTTCTTT
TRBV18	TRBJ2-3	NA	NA	CASSPLAVRTDTQYF	TGTGCCAGCTCACCGCTCGCGGTCCGCACAGATACGCAGTATTTT
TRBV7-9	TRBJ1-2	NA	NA	CASSNGGGTNYGYTF	TGTGCCAGCAGCAACGGAGGGGGGACAAACTATGGCTACACCTTC
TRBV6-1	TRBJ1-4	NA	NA	CASSEGSRGNEKLFF	TGTGCCAGCAGTGAAGGTAGCAGGGGTAATGAAAAACTGTTTTTT
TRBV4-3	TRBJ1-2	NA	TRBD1	CASSQDRGTNYGYTF	TGCGCCAGCAGCCAGGACAGGGGCACTAACTATGGCTACACCTTC
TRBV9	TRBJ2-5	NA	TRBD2	CASSVRLAGVEETQYF	TGTGCCAGCAGCGTCCGACTAGCGGGGGTCGAAGAGACCCAGTACTTC
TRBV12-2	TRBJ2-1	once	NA	CASRSQGHWTSGGKIYNEQFF	TGTGCAAGTCGCTCCCAAGGACATTGGACTAGCGGGGGAAAAATTTACAATGAGCAGTTCTTC
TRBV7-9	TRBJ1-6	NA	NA	CASTSQGSNSPLHF	TGTGCCAGCACCTCACAGGGCTCCAATTCACCCCTCCACTTT
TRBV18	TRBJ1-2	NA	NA	CASSPYGTANYGYTF	TGTGCCAGCTCACCCTACGGAACAGCTAACTATGGCTACACCTTC
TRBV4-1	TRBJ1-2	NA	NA	CASSQDNNYGYTF	TGCGCCAGCAGCCAGGACAATAACTATGGCTACACCTTC
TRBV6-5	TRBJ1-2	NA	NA	CASSYSEGQGSGYTF	TGTGCCAGCAGTTACTCAGAGGGGCAGGGAAGTGGCTACACCTTC
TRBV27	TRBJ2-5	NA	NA	CASSHNRETQYF	TGTGCCAGCAGCCACAACCGGGAGACCCAGTACTTC
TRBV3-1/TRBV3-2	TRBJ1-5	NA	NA	CASSQVGGGSNQPQHF	TGTGCCAGCAGCCAAGTGGGGGGCGGGAGCAATCAGCCCCAGCATTTT
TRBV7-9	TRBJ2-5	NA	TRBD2	CASSSPPGGGGPGTQYF	TGTGCCAGCAGCTCCCCCCCGGGGGGGGGCGGCCCAGGGACCCAGTACTTC
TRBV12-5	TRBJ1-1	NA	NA	CASGPGQPNTEAFF	TGTGCTAGTGGCCCCGGACAGCCGAACACTGAAGCTTTCTTT
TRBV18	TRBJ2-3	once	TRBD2	CASSPGTSGSTDTQYF	TGTGCCAGCTCACCAGGGACTAGCGGGAGCACAGATACGCAGTATTTT